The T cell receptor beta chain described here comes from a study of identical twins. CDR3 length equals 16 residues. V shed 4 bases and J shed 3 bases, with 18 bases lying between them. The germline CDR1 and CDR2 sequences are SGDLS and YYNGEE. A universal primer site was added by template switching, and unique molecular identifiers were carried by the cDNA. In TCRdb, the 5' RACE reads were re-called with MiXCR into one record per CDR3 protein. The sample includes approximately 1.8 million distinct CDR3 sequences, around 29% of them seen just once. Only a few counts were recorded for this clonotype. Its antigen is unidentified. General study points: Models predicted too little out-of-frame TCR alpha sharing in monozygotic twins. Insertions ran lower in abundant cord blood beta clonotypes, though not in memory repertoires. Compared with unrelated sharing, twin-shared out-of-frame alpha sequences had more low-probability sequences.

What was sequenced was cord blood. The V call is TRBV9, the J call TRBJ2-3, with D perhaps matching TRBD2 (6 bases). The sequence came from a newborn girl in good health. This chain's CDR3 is CASSSTGGTPTDTQYF. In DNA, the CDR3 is TGTGCCAGCAGCTCGACCGGAGGGACCCCAACAGATACGCAGTATTTT.